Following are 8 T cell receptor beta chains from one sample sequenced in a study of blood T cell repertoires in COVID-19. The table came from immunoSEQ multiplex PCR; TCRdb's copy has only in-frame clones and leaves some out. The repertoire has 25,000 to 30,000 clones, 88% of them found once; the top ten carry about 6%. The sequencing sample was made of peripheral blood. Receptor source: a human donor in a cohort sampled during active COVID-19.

CDR3 in DNA: TGTGCCAGCAGCCAAGATCCCCGACAGGGAATGAACACTGAAGCTTTCTTT. The encoded protein is CASSQDPRQGMNTEAFF. The rearrangement links TRBV14 to TRBJ1-1, with 7 bases identical to TRBD1. The germline V gene encodes CDR1 SGHDN and CDR2 FVKESK. J gave up 0 bases and V 0 bases, and 7 bases lay outside the gene matches. This CDR3 contains 17 residues.

The CDR3 DNA is TGTGCCAGCAGTCCCCAAAACCCCGGACAGGGTCTCTATGGCTACACCTTC. It codes for CASSPQNPGQGLYGYTF. V usage is TRBV28 and J usage is TRBJ1-2, with 8 bases identical to TRBD1. The ends lost 5 bases at V and 4 bases at J; junction bases unmatched: 15. Germline V CDR1 and CDR2: MDHEN, SYDVKM. The CDR3 totals 17 residues.

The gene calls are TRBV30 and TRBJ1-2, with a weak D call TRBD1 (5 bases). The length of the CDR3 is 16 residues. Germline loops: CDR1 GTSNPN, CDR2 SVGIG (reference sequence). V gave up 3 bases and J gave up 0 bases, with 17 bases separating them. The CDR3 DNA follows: TGTGCCTGGAGGGTGCCCTCGGGCAGGGCTAACTATGGCTACACCTTC. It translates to CAWRVPSGRANYGYTF.

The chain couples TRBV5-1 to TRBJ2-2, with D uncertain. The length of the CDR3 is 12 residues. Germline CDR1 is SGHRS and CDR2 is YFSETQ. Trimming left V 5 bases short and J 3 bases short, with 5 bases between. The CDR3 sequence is CASRGDTGELFF. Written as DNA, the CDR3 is TGCGCCAGCAGGGGCGACACCGGGGAGCTGTTTTTT. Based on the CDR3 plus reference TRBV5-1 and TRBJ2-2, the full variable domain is KAGVTQTPRYLIKTRGQQVTLSCSPISGHRSVSWYQQTPGQGLQFLFEYFSETQRNKGNFPGRFSGRQFSNSRSEMNVSTLELGDSALYLCASRGDTGELFFGEGSRLTVL.

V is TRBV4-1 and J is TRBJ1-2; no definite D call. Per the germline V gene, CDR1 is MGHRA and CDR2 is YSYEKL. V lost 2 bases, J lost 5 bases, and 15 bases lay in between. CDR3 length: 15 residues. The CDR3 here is CASSQSQSPRYGYTF. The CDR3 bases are TGCGCCAGCAGCCAAAGCCAGAGCCCTAGGTATGGCTACACCTTC.

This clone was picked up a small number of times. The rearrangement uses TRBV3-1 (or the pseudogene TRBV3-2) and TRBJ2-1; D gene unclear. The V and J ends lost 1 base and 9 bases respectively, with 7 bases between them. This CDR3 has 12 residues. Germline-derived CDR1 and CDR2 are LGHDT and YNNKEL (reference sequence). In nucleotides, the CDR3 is TGTGCCAGCAGCCAAGGCCGCAGTGAGCAGTTCTTC. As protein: CASSQGRSEQFF.

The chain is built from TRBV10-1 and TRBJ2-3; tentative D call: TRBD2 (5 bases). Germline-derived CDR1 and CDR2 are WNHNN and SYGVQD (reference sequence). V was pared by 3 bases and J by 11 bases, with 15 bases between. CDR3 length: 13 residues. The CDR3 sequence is CASSDSAQIMQYF. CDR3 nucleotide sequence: TGCGCCAGCAGTGATAGCGCACAGATAATGCAGTATTTT.

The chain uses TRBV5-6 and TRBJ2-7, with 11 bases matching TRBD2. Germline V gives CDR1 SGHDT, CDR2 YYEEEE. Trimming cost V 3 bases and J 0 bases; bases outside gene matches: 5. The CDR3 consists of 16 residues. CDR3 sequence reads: CASSSLTSGGSYEQYF. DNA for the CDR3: TGTGCCAGCAGCTCACTCACTAGCGGGGGCTCCTACGAGCAGTACTTC.